These T cell receptor beta chains were read from a single sample in a study of graft-versus-host responses after intestinal transplantation. Some clones are missing from TCRdb's copy, which holds only in-frame ones; the method was immunoSEQ multiplex PCR. The data contain tens of thousands of clones, 85% to 95% of them singletons. Their antigens remain unidentified. The specimen comprised unstimulated CD8+ T cells sorted from spleen or lymph node cells, sampled before intestinal transplant. These receptors came from a human donor who received an intestinal transplant. CDR3s include the opening cysteine and the closing phenylalanine or tryptophan. The order of the fields is J gene, D gene, V gene, clone size, CDR3 protein, CDR3 DNA. A D gene is named only where the DNA matches it firmly. Only part of the rows carry a size: once, few, many, or a class if the clone is expanded.

TRBJ2-1 | TRBD2 | TRBV30 | - | CAWSLDSGDYNEQFF | TGTGCCTGGAGTCTTGATAGCGGGGACTACAATGAGCAGTTCTTC
TRBJ2-7 | TRBD1 | TRBV27 | - | CASSLDRVSYEQYF | TGTGCCAGCAGTTTGGACAGGGTTTCCTACGAGCAGTACTTC
TRBJ2-3 | TRBD2 | TRBV28 | - | CASSAGGAADTQYF | TGTGCCAGCAGCGCCGGGGGGGCAGCAGATACGCAGTATTTT
TRBJ1-1 | - | TRBV4-3 | - | CASSQDTGFPEAFF | TGCGCCAGCAGCCAAGACACAGGGTTCCCTGAAGCTTTCTTT
TRBJ2-7 | TRBD1 | TRBV10-3 | - | CAISVTGTGASYEQYF | TGTGCCATCAGTGTAACCGGGACAGGGGCTTCCTACGAGCAGTACTTC
TRBJ2-7 | TRBD1 | TRBV30 | - | CAWSMGQESHF | TGTGCCTGGAGCATGGGACAGGAGTCCCACTTC
TRBJ2-3 | TRBD2 | TRBV7-8 | few | CASSPWTSGPSTDTQYF | TGTGCCAGCAGCCCCTGGACTAGCGGGCCTAGCACAGATACGCAGTATTTT
TRBJ2-3 | TRBD1 | TRBV7-9 | - | CASSFFRDRSTDTQYF | TGTGCCAGCAGCTTTTTCCGGGACAGGAGCACAGATACGCAGTATTTT
TRBJ1-4 | - | TRBV4-3 | - | CASSQDITGRPKLFF | TGCGCCAGCAGCCAAGATATAACAGGTAGACCGAAACTGTTTTTT
TRBJ2-3 | TRBD2 | TRBV27 | - | CASSWASGGTDTQYF | TGTGCCAGCAGTTGGGCTAGCGGGGGCACAGATACGCAGTATTTT
TRBJ2-3 | TRBD1 | TRBV7-8 | - | CASSLDPPGQGADTQYF | TGTGCCAGCAGCTTAGATCCTCCGGGACAGGGCGCAGATACGCAGTATTTT
TRBJ1-2 | TRBD1 | TRBV7-9 | - | CASTRDSPSSYGYTF | TGTGCCAGCACCCGGGACAGCCCATCTTCCTATGGCTACACCTTC
TRBJ2-7 | - | TRBV29-1 | - | CSVGAGTSYEQYF | TGCAGCGTTGGTGCAGGAACCTCCTACGAGCAGTACTTC
TRBJ2-7 | - | TRBV4-3 | once | CASSQREGESYEQYF | TGCGCCAGCAGCCAGCGTGAGGGGGAGTCCTACGAGCAGTACTTC
TRBJ2-7 | TRBD1 | TRBV7-2 | - | CASSPIDRASPYEQYF | TGTGCCAGCAGCCCCATCGACAGGGCTTCTCCCTACGAGCAGTACTTC
TRBJ2-3 | - | TRBV5-4 | once | CASSPPVGGVGTDTQYF | TGTGCCAGCAGCCCGCCGGTCGGAGGGGTGGGTACAGATACGCAGTATTTT
TRBJ2-3 | TRBD2 | TRBV5-1 | - | CASSLAIAGGADTQYF | TGCGCCAGCAGCTTGGCTATAGCGGGGGGTGCAGATACACAGTATTTT
TRBJ2-5 | - | TRBV7-8 | - | CASSGGTAGETQYF | TGTGCCAGCAGCGGGGGGACAGCTGGCGAGACCCAGTACTTC
TRBJ2-7 | TRBD2 | TRBV4-3 | - | CASSLGLAGDEQYF | TGCGCCAGCAGCCTTGGACTAGCGGGGGATGAGCAGTACTTC
TRBJ2-3 | TRBD2 | TRBV4-3 | - | CASSREELAGGDTDTQYF | TGCGCCAGCAGCCGAGAGGAACTAGCGGGGGGGGACACAGATACGCAGTATTTT
TRBJ2-1 | - | TRBV19 | - | CASSPDKDFRYNEQFF | TGTGCCAGTAGCCCCGACAAGGACTTCCGTTACAATGAGCAGTTCTTC
TRBJ1-1 | - | TRBV27 | once | CASSLKGIMNTEAFF | TGTGCCAGCAGTTTAAAGGGGATAATGAACACTGAAGCTTTCTTT